This TCR beta chain comes out of a study of T-cell reconstitution after alpha-beta-depleted transplantation in children. General observations from the study: From surviving recipient T cells and thymic progenitors came the high day-60 TCRbeta diversity observed in some patients. Reportedly, only several hundred clones from non-depleted graft cells drove alpha-beta T-cell counts at about two months. By one year post-transplant, T-cell counts and diversity largely arose from T cells that were newly produced.

As it was prepared, the TCRbeta library received unique molecular identifiers. MiXCR, run by TCRdb on the PCR reads, gives a single entry per CDR3 protein. The sample has 300,000 to 350,000 distinct CDR3 sequences, about a sixth seen once. This clonotype was detected many times. The target antigen is unknown. Trimming cost V 1 base and J 2 bases, with 12 bases left between them. The CDR3 is 15 amino acids. The V and J genes are TRBV12-3 or TRBV12-4 and TRBJ2-7, with D maybe TRBD2 (5 bases). This specimen was PBMCs, mostly from graft donor cells, taken 360 days after TCRalphabeta/CD19-depleted stem cell transplant. The TCR comes from a male patient under 10 years old who had a stem cell transplant for acute lymphoblastic leukemia, so the T cells may come from the graft donor. CDR3 DNA: TGTGCCAGCAGTTTAGACGGCGGAGGAACCTACGAGCAGTACTTC. Protein sequence: CASSLDGGGTYEQYF.